Listed below are T cell receptor beta chains from one sample, sequenced in a study of blood T cell repertoires in COVID-19. TCRdb's table, derived via immunoSEQ multiplex PCR, lists solely in-frame clones and lacks some. The top ten clones hold under 2.5% of a sample with some 130,000 clones, nearly 70% of them seen once. Sequences were obtained from peripheral blood. Every receptor here comes from a woman aged 70 to 79 with acute or convalescent COVID-19. CDR3s leave out the opening cysteine and the closing phenylalanine or tryptophan. The order of the fields is J gene, V gene, CDR3 protein.

j_call: TRBJ2-1; v_call: TRBV5-6; cdr3_aa: ASSLRLAGMYNEQF
j_call: TRBJ1-2; v_call: TRBV7-9; cdr3_aa: ASSLAKGQGRYGYT
j_call: TRBJ2-7; v_call: TRBV5-1; cdr3_aa: ASSLGGGVNEQY
j_call: TRBJ2-7; v_call: TRBV2; cdr3_aa: ASRTWERDEQY
j_call: TRBJ2-7; v_call: TRBV15; cdr3_aa: ATSRARGRYEQY
j_call: TRBJ2-5; v_call: TRBV12-5; cdr3_aa: ASGLGQSQETQY
j_call: TRBJ2-1; v_call: TRBV7-2; cdr3_aa: ASSSASGAYNEQF
j_call: TRBJ2-7; v_call: TRBV7-8; cdr3_aa: ASRTSVYEQY
j_call: TRBJ1-1; v_call: TRBV5-1; cdr3_aa: ASSLDSSPEAF
j_call: TRBJ1-2; v_call: TRBV24-1; cdr3_aa: ATSDSLGGNYGYT
j_call: TRBJ1-1; v_call: TRBV3-1/TRBV3-2; cdr3_aa: ASSPLVGGTEAF
j_call: TRBJ1-3; v_call: TRBV5-4; cdr3_aa: ASSLGGTAGNTIY
j_call: TRBJ1-2; v_call: TRBV5-1; cdr3_aa: ASSPQGQGSGYT
j_call: TRBJ2-1; v_call: TRBV10-3; cdr3_aa: AISDLWSESSYNEQF
j_call: TRBJ1-1; v_call: TRBV5-1; cdr3_aa: ASSKGGGAGETEAF
j_call: TRBJ1-6; v_call: TRBV7-9; cdr3_aa: ASSLATGGSSYNSPLH
j_call: TRBJ1-1; v_call: TRBV9; cdr3_aa: ASSAGTANTEAF
j_call: TRBJ2-7; v_call: TRBV27; cdr3_aa: ASRVHPGRDEQY
j_call: TRBJ2-7; v_call: TRBV3-1/TRBV3-2; cdr3_aa: ASSPGTQYEQY
j_call: TRBJ1-1; v_call: TRBV12-3/TRBV12-4; cdr3_aa: ASSLWANTEAF
j_call: TRBJ2-7; v_call: TRBV6-5; cdr3_aa: ASQRPTSGSNEQY
j_call: TRBJ1-1; v_call: TRBV2; cdr3_aa: ASTRTVMNTEAF
j_call: TRBJ1-6; v_call: TRBV10-3; cdr3_aa: AISGTGNNSPLH
j_call: TRBJ1-5; v_call: TRBV29-1; cdr3_aa: SVGGSTDSNQPQH
j_call: TRBJ2-1; v_call: TRBV27; cdr3_aa: ASSSYRGPSLNEQF
j_call: TRBJ2-1; v_call: TRBV10-1; cdr3_aa: AGRVARESYNEQF
j_call: TRBJ2-2; v_call: TRBV27; cdr3_aa: ASKGPGDGGELF
j_call: TRBJ1-3; v_call: TRBV7-6; cdr3_aa: ASSLEDSGVGTIY
j_call: TRBJ1-2; v_call: TRBV27; cdr3_aa: ASSYDRGYGYT
j_call: TRBJ1-1; v_call: TRBV28; cdr3_aa: ASSSTHRTGRSSEAF
j_call: TRBJ1-2; v_call: TRBV29-1; cdr3_aa: SVENDRVNGYT
j_call: TRBJ2-1; v_call: TRBV3-1/TRBV3-2; cdr3_aa: ASSQSLGRGEQF
j_call: TRBJ2-3; v_call: TRBV7-9; cdr3_aa: ASSLFGTSGNSDTQY
j_call: TRBJ2-7; v_call: TRBV7-9; cdr3_aa: ASSGGVLYEQY
j_call: TRBJ1-2; v_call: TRBV10-2; cdr3_aa: ASSESRQDGYT
j_call: TRBJ1-3; v_call: TRBV19; cdr3_aa: ASSRQYHSGNTIY
j_call: TRBJ1-5; v_call: TRBV10-3; cdr3_aa: AISESGTDSNQPQH
j_call: TRBJ2-3; v_call: TRBV5-6; cdr3_aa: ASSLMAGGYEDTQY
j_call: TRBJ2-2; v_call: TRBV7-2; cdr3_aa: ASSLAGLANTGELF
j_call: TRBJ2-1; v_call: TRBV9; cdr3_aa: ASSDSRGGRRLNEQF
j_call: TRBJ2-3; v_call: TRBV6-5; cdr3_aa: ASRVAGGNTDTQY